This note documents a single T cell receptor beta chain sequence. Antigen specificity is unknown. Here immunoSEQ multiplex PCR was the method, and the copy in TCRdb shows in-frame clones only, minus some. Altogether some 86,000 clones are present, around 82% being singletons, with the ten largest covering roughly a fifth. CDR3 length: 16 amino acids. Looked up from germline, CDR1 is MNHNS and CDR2 is SASEGT. The V and J ends lost 3 bases and 0 bases respectively, with 12 bases between them. This record belongs to a study of T cell responses to AZD1222 COVID-19 vaccine. Study details: Analysis merged second doses at about 4 or about 12 weeks. Study-wide results and limits: Repertoires were obtained solely post-peak T cell response. White British people made up most donors, females outnumbered males, and clonal diversity was possibly underestimated.

This chain connects TRBV6-1 to TRBJ1-5; possible D gene TRBD1, 6 bases. This material consisted of peripheral blood, taken on day 0 of AZD1222 vaccination. This TCR derives from an adult in good health. Here the CDR3 reads CASSDQGTYSNQPQHF. In nucleotides, the CDR3 is TGTGCCAGCAGTGATCAGGGGACTTATAGCAATCAGCCCCAGCATTTT.